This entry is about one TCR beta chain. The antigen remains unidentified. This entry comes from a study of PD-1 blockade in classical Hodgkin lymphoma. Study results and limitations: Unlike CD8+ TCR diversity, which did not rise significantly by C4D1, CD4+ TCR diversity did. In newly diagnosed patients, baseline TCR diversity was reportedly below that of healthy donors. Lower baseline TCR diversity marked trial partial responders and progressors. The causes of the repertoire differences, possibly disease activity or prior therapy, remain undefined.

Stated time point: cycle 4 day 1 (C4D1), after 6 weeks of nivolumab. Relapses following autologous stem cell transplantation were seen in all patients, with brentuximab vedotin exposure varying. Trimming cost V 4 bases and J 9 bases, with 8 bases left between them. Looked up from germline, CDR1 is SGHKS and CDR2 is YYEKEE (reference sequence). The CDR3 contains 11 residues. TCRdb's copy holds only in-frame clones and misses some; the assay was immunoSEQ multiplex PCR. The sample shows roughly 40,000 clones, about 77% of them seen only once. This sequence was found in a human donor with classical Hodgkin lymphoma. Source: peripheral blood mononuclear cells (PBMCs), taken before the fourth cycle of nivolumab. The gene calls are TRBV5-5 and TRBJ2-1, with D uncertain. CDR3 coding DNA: TGTGCCAGCAGCCTGACGGTTGAGCAGTTCTTC. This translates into CASSLTVEQFF.